This TCR beta chain was captured in a study of OX40 agonist ivuxolimab in advanced cancers. As for the study more broadly: The costimulatory receptor OX40 (CD134) was targeted by ivuxolimab, a fully human IgG2 agonistic monoclonal antibody. Intravenous ivuxolimab was administered to patients every 2 weeks at six dose levels: 0.01, 0.1, 0.3, 1.5, 3 and 10 mg/kg. In the dose-escalation cohort, around four fifths of patients were male, and the mean age was approximately 60 years with a range of about 20 to 90. Peripheral TCRbeta sequencing aimed to test whether ivuxolimab altered TCR sequence diversity and caused clonal T-cell expansion. Partial responses were achieved by three dose-escalation patients, of whom one had hepatocellular carcinoma and two had cutaneous melanoma. Prior anti-PD-1, anti-PD-L1 or anti-CTLA-4 therapy was permitted, and about 40% of dose-escalation patients had received checkpoint inhibitors. The paper describes the monotherapy dose-escalation part (N = 52 patients) of the phase I trial of ivuxolimab. Of the approximately 54 patients in dose escalation, about 20 had hepatocellular carcinoma, about 15 had melanoma, 9 had renal cell carcinoma and 9 had head and neck cancer. Points the paper makes about the study in general: In the 0.1-3.0 mg/kg groups, partial responders had among the lowest normalized peripheral clonal expansion, particularly in CD8+ T cells. After ivuxolimab, CD8+ T cells had more expanded clones than CD4+ T cells on average. Low levels of normalized T-cell clonal expansion were also seen in some patients who did not respond. The antigen specificity of the clonally expanded peripheral T cells was not determined. At doses of 0.1 to 3.0 mg/kg, clonal expansion of both CD4+ and CD8+ blood T cells was observed from baseline to week 6.

Patients with autoimmune disease history or receiving systemic immunosuppression were excluded from the trial. Peripheral blood for TCR sequencing was collected from all dose cohorts at baseline, on cycle 4 day 1, and on cycle 7 day 1. Samples came from an open-label, multicenter, first-in-human phase I dose-escalation trial of ivuxolimab. The trial enrolled adults with locally advanced or metastatic head and neck squamous cell, hepatocellular, melanoma or renal cell carcinoma. Before TCR sequencing, CD4+ T cells and CD8+ T cells from peripheral blood were sorted into separate populations. As to this clone: Its recognized antigen is unknown. No base-level quality is on record; no much larger clone is a single base apart.

To sequence the TCRbeta CDR3 region, genomic DNA was isolated from the sorted cells. The immunoSEQ Assay was used for sequencing of TCRbeta CDR3 regions. What TCRdb holds here is the immuneACCESS table cut down to in-frame rearrangements. Part of the clones is not present; checked against another copy, under half of the missing clones reflect an unresolved V gene, and the others are unexplained. A total of 35,000 to 55,000 clones appear in this sample, 85% to 90% of them only once. The ten largest clonotypes hold about 5.5% of the sample. The specimen comprised CD4+ or CD8+ T cells sorted from blood, sampled in a trial of the OX40 agonist ivuxolimab. This sequence was found in an adult with an advanced solid tumor such as melanoma, head and neck, liver or kidney cancer.

The CDR3 region: CASSLSRGHFNEQFF. DNA sequence: TGCGCCAGCAGCTTGAGCAGGGGGCATTTTAATGAGCAGTTCTTC. The rearranged chain carries TRBV5-1 and TRBJ2-1, with TRBD1 identical over 8 junction bases. The CDR3, cysteine through phenylalanine, is 15 amino acids long. Just the 45-base CDR3 DNA is kept, in frame starting at base 1. Sequences SGHRS (CDR1) and YFSETQ (CDR2) are obtained from the germline V gene. Unmatched junction bases come to 7, with V trimmed by 1 base and J by 7 bases.